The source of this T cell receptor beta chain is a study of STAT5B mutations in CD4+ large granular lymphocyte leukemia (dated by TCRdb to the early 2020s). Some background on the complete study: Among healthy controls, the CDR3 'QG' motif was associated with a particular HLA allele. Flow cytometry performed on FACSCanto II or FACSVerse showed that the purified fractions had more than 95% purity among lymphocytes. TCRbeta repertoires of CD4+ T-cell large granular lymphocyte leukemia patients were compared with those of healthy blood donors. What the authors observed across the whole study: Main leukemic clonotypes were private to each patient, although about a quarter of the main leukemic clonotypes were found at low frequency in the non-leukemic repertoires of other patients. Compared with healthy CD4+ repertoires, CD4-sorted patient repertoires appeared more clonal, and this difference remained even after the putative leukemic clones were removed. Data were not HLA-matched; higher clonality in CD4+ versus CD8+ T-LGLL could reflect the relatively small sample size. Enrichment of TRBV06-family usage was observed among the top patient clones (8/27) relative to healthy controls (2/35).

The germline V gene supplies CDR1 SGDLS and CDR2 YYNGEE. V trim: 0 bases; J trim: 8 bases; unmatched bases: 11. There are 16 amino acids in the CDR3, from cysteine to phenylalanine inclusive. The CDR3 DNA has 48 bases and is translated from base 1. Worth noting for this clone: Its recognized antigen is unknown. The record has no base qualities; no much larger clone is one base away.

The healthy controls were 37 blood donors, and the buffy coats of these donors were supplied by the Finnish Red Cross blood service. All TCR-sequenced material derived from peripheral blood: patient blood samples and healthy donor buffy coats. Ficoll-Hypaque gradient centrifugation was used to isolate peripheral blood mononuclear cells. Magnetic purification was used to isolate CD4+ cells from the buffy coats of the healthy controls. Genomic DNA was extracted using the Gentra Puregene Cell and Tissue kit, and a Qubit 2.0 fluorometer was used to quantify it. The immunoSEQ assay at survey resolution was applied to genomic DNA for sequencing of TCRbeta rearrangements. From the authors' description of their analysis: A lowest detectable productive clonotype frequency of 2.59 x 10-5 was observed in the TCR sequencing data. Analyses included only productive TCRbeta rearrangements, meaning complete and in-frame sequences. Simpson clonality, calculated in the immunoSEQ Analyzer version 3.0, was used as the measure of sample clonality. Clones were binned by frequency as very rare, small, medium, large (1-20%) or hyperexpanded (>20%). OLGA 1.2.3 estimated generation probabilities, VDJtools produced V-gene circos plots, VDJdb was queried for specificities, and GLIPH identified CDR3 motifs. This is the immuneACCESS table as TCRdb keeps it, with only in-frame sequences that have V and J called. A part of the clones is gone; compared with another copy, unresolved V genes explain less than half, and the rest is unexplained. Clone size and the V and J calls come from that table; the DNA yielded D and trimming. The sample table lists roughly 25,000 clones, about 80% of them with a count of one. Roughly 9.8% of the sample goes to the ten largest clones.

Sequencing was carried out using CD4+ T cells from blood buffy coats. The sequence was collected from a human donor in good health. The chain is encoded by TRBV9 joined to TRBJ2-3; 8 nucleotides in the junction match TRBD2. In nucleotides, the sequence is TGTGCCAGCAGCGTAGAACGGCGGGGGGCGGCCCGTACGCAGTATTTT. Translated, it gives CASSVERRGAARTQYF.